This is a list of T cell receptor beta chains from one sample in a study of CD8 T cells in ankylosing spondylitis. TCRdb itself ran the 5' RACE reads through MiXCR, one entry per CDR3 protein. This sample has about 480,000 distinct CDR3 sequences, with roughly 17% found just once. The sample taken for sequencing was blood, either unsorted or a sorted T cell fraction (not recorded which). The receptors derive from a male donor with ankylosing spondylitis. Both conserved end residues are part of each CDR3. Fields, in order: CDR3 protein, CDR3 DNA, D gene, clone size, V gene, J gene. The D gene is left open where the match is weak. For some rows the clone size is stated as once, few or many, or as a class when expanded; others skip it.

CDR3 protein: CASGSGNEGNIQYF; CDR3 DNA: TGCGCCAGCGGTAGCGGGAACGAGGGGAACATTCAGTACTTC; D gene: TRBD2; clone size: NA; V gene: TRBV5-1; J gene: TRBJ2-4
CDR3 protein: CASSLGLASYNEQFF; CDR3 DNA: TGTGCCAGCAGCTTGGGTCTAGCTTCCTACAATGAGCAGTTCTTC; D gene: NA; clone size: many; V gene: TRBV5-5; J gene: TRBJ2-1
CDR3 protein: CATSRDDTSVSYEQYF; CDR3 DNA: TGTGCCACCAGCAGAGATGATACTTCGGTCTCCTACGAGCAGTACTTC; D gene: NA; clone size: few; V gene: TRBV15; J gene: TRBJ2-7
CDR3 protein: CAIRGAADGHTEAFF; CDR3 DNA: TGTGCCATCAGGGGGGCCGCCGACGGACACACTGAAGCTTTCTTT; D gene: NA; clone size: few; V gene: TRBV10-3; J gene: TRBJ1-1
CDR3 protein: CASSQDFRGRETQYF; CDR3 DNA: TGCGCCAGCAGCCAAGATTTCAGGGGCCGGGAGACCCAGTACTTC; D gene: NA; clone size: NA; V gene: TRBV4-3; J gene: TRBJ2-5
CDR3 protein: CASSQGQGPPLYGYTF; CDR3 DNA: TGCGCCAGCAGCCAAGGACAGGGTCCTCCCCTCTATGGCTACACCTTC; D gene: TRBD1; clone size: few; V gene: TRBV5-1; J gene: TRBJ1-2
CDR3 protein: CASSADSGLYGYTF; CDR3 DNA: TGTGCCAGCAGTGCAGACAGTGGACTCTATGGCTACACCTTC; D gene: NA; clone size: many; V gene: TRBV12-3/TRBV12-4; J gene: TRBJ1-2
CDR3 protein: CASSQDDSGYEKLFF; CDR3 DNA: TGCGCCAGCAGCCAAGATGATTCCGGCTATGAAAAACTGTTTTTT; D gene: NA; clone size: few; V gene: TRBV4-1; J gene: TRBJ1-4
CDR3 protein: CASSKRQGVGYNEQFF; CDR3 DNA: TGTGCCAGCAGTAAAAGACAGGGGGTAGGCTACAATGAGCAGTTCTTC; D gene: TRBD1; clone size: NA; V gene: TRBV6-4; J gene: TRBJ2-1
CDR3 protein: CSASSAGNTIYF; CDR3 DNA: TGCAGTGCTTCCAGTGCTGGAAACACCATATATTTT; D gene: NA; clone size: NA; V gene: TRBV20-1; J gene: TRBJ1-3
CDR3 protein: CASSYYPLRQGKGSPLHF; CDR3 DNA: TGTGCCAGCAGTTACTACCCGCTTCGACAGGGGAAAGGTTCACCCCTCCACTTT; D gene: TRBD1; clone size: few; V gene: TRBV6-5; J gene: TRBJ1-6
CDR3 protein: CASSSAPAWGQETQYF; CDR3 DNA: TGTGCCAGCAGCTCAGCCCCCGCTTGGGGCCAAGAGACCCAGTACTTC; D gene: NA; clone size: NA; V gene: TRBV5-5; J gene: TRBJ2-5
CDR3 protein: CASSFEGWAEAFF; CDR3 DNA: TGTGCCAGCAGTTTCGAAGGGTGGGCTGAAGCTTTCTTT; D gene: NA; clone size: NA; V gene: TRBV12-3/TRBV12-4; J gene: TRBJ1-1
CDR3 protein: CASSVAPGTHLDEQFF; CDR3 DNA: TGTGCCAGCAGCGTAGCTCCAGGGACTCACCTAGATGAGCAGTTCTTC; D gene: NA; clone size: NA; V gene: TRBV9; J gene: TRBJ2-1
CDR3 protein: CATSRNRDVTEAFF; CDR3 DNA: TGTGCCACCAGCAGAAACCGGGACGTCACTGAAGCTTTCTTT; D gene: NA; clone size: NA; V gene: TRBV15; J gene: TRBJ1-1
CDR3 protein: CASSQDLTTGNQPQHF; CDR3 DNA: TGCGCCAGCAGCCAAGATCTTACGACAGGGAATCAGCCCCAGCATTTT; D gene: TRBD1; clone size: NA; V gene: TRBV4-3; J gene: TRBJ1-5
CDR3 protein: CASSRGGKTYNEQFF; CDR3 DNA: TGTGCCAGCAGCCGCGGGGGGAAGACGTACAATGAGCAGTTCTTC; D gene: NA; clone size: few; V gene: TRBV21-1; J gene: TRBJ2-1
CDR3 protein: CASSPLRRSENTEAFF; CDR3 DNA: TGTGCCAGCAGCCCATTAAGGAGGTCCGAGAACACTGAAGCTTTCTTT; D gene: NA; clone size: NA; V gene: TRBV16; J gene: TRBJ1-1
CDR3 protein: CASGFGQGYTEAFF; CDR3 DNA: TGTGCTAGTGGTTTTGGACAGGGGTACACTGAAGCTTTCTTT; D gene: TRBD1; clone size: NA; V gene: TRBV12-5; J gene: TRBJ1-1
CDR3 protein: CASSLSLYGYTF; CDR3 DNA: TGTGCCAGCAGTTTGTCCCTCTATGGCTACACCTTC; D gene: NA; clone size: NA; V gene: TRBV12-3/TRBV12-4; J gene: TRBJ1-2
CDR3 protein: CSAGHGSYEQYF; CDR3 DNA: TGCAGCGCCGGACACGGCTCCTACGAGCAGTACTTC; D gene: NA; clone size: NA; V gene: TRBV29-1; J gene: TRBJ2-7
CDR3 protein: CASTHRSSYEQYF; CDR3 DNA: TGTGCCAGCACTCACAGAAGCTCCTACGAGCAGTACTTC; D gene: NA; clone size: NA; V gene: TRBV2; J gene: TRBJ2-7
CDR3 protein: CATWGNSNQPQHF; CDR3 DNA: TGTGCCACCTGGGGGAATAGCAATCAGCCCCAGCATTTT; D gene: NA; clone size: few; V gene: TRBV28; J gene: TRBJ1-5
CDR3 protein: CASSLGGRWDNEQFF; CDR3 DNA: TGTGCCAGCAGCTTGGGGGGAAGGTGGGACAATGAGCAGTTCTTC; D gene: NA; clone size: few; V gene: TRBV7-2; J gene: TRBJ2-1
CDR3 protein: CAWSRDYEQYF; CDR3 DNA: TGTGCCTGGAGTCGGGACTACGAGCAGTACTTC; D gene: NA; clone size: few; V gene: TRBV30; J gene: TRBJ2-7
CDR3 protein: CARSPGDLSGVDSDTQYF; CDR3 DNA: TGTGCCAGGTCCCCCGGTGATTTAAGCGGGGTGGATTCAGATACGCAGTATTTT; D gene: NA; clone size: few; V gene: TRBV21-1; J gene: TRBJ2-3
CDR3 protein: CASSLQLAGYNEQFF; CDR3 DNA: TGTGCCAGCAGCTTACAGCTAGCGGGATACAATGAGCAGTTCTTC; D gene: TRBD2; clone size: NA; V gene: TRBV7-9; J gene: TRBJ2-1